These 26 T cell receptor beta chains share one sample of origin, sequenced in a study of Tregs in tolerant kidney transplant recipients. Recipients received nonmyeloablative bone marrow transplants from related graft donors, with transient mixed chimerism. TCRdb's copy holds only in-frame clones and misses some; the assay was immunoSEQ multiplex PCR. The table includes about 64,000 clones, around 87% detected once. The sample consisted of CD4+ T cells from blood (PBMCs), taken 6 months after the transplant. These receptors came from a human patient who received a combined kidney and bone marrow transplant. The graft donor may account for some of the T cells.

The chain carries TRBV4-3 and TRBJ1-2; 7 bases match TRBD1. CDR1 LGHNA and CDR2 YSLEER come from the germline V gene. The trim removed 4 bases at V and 5 bases at J, leaving 1 base unmatched. The CDR3 is 12 amino acids. CDR3 coding DNA: TGCGCCAGCAGCCCAGGGGGATATGGCTACACCTTC. Translation gives CASSPGGYGYTF.

The chain recombines TRBV11-2 with TRBJ2-1; 13 bases are shared with TRBD2. The CDR3 has 13 residues. Germline V gives CDR1 SGHAT, CDR2 FQNNGV. V shed 4 bases, J shed 16 bases, and the junction held 7 bases outside the gene matches. The CDR3 nucleotides read TGTGCCAGCAGCTCTCGGACTAGCGGGGGTGGATTCTTC. Residues: CASSSRTSGGGFF.

The J gene is TRBJ2-5, the V gene TRBV29-1, with unresolved D. The V and J ends lost 7 bases and 7 bases respectively, with 16 bases between them. The germline gives CDR1 SQVTM, CDR2 ANQGSEA. This CDR3 has 12 amino acids. The CDR3 region is CSAQERGRTQYF. CDR3 sequence (DNA): TGCAGCGCGCAAGAAAGAGGTCGGACCCAGTACTTC.

The chain is built from TRBV19 and TRBJ1-2; D remains ambiguous. Trimming cost V 1 base and J 6 bases, with 9 bases left between them. The CDR3 runs to 13 residues. Per the germline V gene, CDR1 is LNHDA and CDR2 is SQIVND (reference sequence). The CDR3 region has the DNA TGTGCCAGTAGTATAGGAATCAGGAATGGCTACACCTTC. Translating gives CASSIGIRNGYTF. The whole variable domain, remainder taken from reference TRBV19 and TRBJ1-2, is DGGITQSPKYLFRKEGQNVTLSCEQNLNHDAMYWYRQDPGQGLRLIYYSQIVNDFQKGDIAEGYSVSREKKESFPLTVTSAQKNPTAFYLCASSIGIRNGYTFGSGTRLTVV.

This clone occurred once. The gene calls are TRBV9 and TRBJ2-5; tentatively, D is TRBD2 (5 bases). In germline, CDR1 is SGDLS, CDR2 YYNGEE. The CDR3 loop spans 14 amino acids. Trimming took off 1 base at V and 6 bases at J, with 13 bases between the two ends. DNA for the CDR3: TGTGCCAGCAGCGTAACTAGTTCTGAACAGACCCAGTACTTC. Protein sequence: CASSVTSSEQTQYF.

The chain couples TRBV28 to TRBJ1-1; D is undetermined. Trimming pared 4 bases from V and 2 bases from J, leaving 2 bases between. This CDR3 comprises 11 residues. Per germline, CDR1 MDHEN and CDR2 SYDVKM. The CDR3 nucleotides read TGTGCCAGCAGTTCAAACACTGAAGCTTTCTTT. It specifies CASSSNTEAFF.

The genes are TRBV2 and TRBJ2-6; tentative D call: TRBD1 (6 bases). Per the germline V gene, CDR1 is SNHLY and CDR2 is FYNNEI. With 7 bases removed from V and 1 base from J, the gap between germline ends came to 11 bases. The CDR3 has 15 amino acids. The CDR3 here is CASKKDSSGANVLTF. In nucleotides, the CDR3 is TGTGCCAGCAAGAAGGACAGTTCTGGGGCCAACGTCCTGACTTTC.

The chain combines TRBV5-1 with TRBJ2-1; 11 nucleotides align to TRBD1. Germline assignment: CDR1 SGHRS and CDR2 YFSETQ. The ends lost 0 bases at V and 14 bases at J; junction bases unmatched: 4. The length of the CDR3 is 13 residues. The chain's CDR3 is CASSLGGQGEEFF. CDR3 DNA sequence: TGCGCCAGCAGCTTGGGGGGACAGGGGGAGGAGTTCTTC.

The CDR3 loop reads CASSLDRDEQFF. In nucleotides, the CDR3 is TGCGCCAGCAGCTTGGACAGGGATGAGCAGTTCTTC. This chain connects TRBV5-1 to TRBJ2-1, with D tentatively TRBD1 (6 bases). Trimming took 0 bases from V and 8 from J, leaving 6 bases between them. In germline, CDR1 is SGHRS, CDR2 YFSETQ. The CDR3 is made up of 12 amino acids.

V gene TRBV2 combines with J gene TRBJ2-1; 7 nucleotides match TRBD1. Trimming cost V 2 bases and J 9 bases; bases outside gene matches: 10. This CDR3 region has 15 residues. Germline values: CDR1 SNHLY, CDR2 FYNNEI. DNA of the CDR3: TGTGCCAGCAGTGAACGTGGGACAGCTGGGGGTGAGCAGTTCTTC. Translated: CASSERGTAGGEQFF.

This clone was counted only a few times. The rearrangement links TRBV9 to TRBJ2-5; possible D gene TRBD1, 5 bases. CDR1 is SGDLS, CDR2 YYNGEE, per germline. The CDR3 is 14 residues long. V shed 0 bases and J shed 0 bases, with 6 bases lying between them. CDR3 residues: CASSVGQYQETQYF. For the CDR3, the DNA is TGTGCCAGCAGCGTAGGACAGTACCAAGAGACCCAGTACTTC.

The gene calls are TRBV2 and TRBJ2-1, with a tentative D call TRBD1 (5 bases). Trimming left V 4 bases short and J 1 base short, with 14 bases between. Germline V gives CDR1 SNHLY, CDR2 FYNNEI. The CDR3 runs 16 residues. CDR3: CASSGGPGHSYNEQFF. CDR3 DNA sequence: TGTGCCAGCAGTGGGGGCCCAGGGCATTCCTACAATGAGCAGTTCTTC.

The rearrangement uses TRBV6-6 and TRBJ2-7; D possibly corresponds to TRBD1 (8 bases). The length of the CDR3 is 15 residues. Germline V CDR1 and CDR2: MNHNY, SVGAGI (reference sequence). With 6 bases removed from V and 4 bases from J, the gap between germline ends came to 19 bases. DNA of the CDR3: TGTGCCAGCAGGACCGGACAGGGAGGGAGGTACGAGCAGTACTTC. Translating it yields CASRTGQGGRYEQYF.

The rearrangement uses TRBV4-1 and TRBJ2-5, with TRBD2 identical over 9 bases. The V gene end was trimmed by 2 bases and the J gene end by 0 bases; junction bases not matched to a gene: 13. This CDR3 has 19 residues. The V gene's germline CDR1 is MGHRA and CDR2 YSYEKL. The CDR3 sequence is CASSQPGLARKDYQETQYF. CDR3 nucleotide sequence: TGCGCCAGCAGCCAACCGGGACTAGCAAGAAAGGATTACCAAGAGACCCAGTACTTC.

V is TRBV27 and J is TRBJ2-5; TRBD2 matches at 12 bases. The ends lost 2 bases at V and 4 bases at J; junction bases unmatched: 11. Germline V gene data show CDR1 as MNHEY and CDR2 as SMNVEV (reference sequence). The CDR3 totals 18 residues. The CDR3 nucleotides are TGTGCCAGCAGTTTAAGTGCTAGCGGGAGGGCCGTAAGAGAGACCCAGTACTTC. This codes for CASSLSASGRAVRETQYF.

This chain joins TRBV4-3 and TRBJ1-6, with D maybe TRBD1 (6 bases). Trimming pared 3 bases from V and 1 base from J, leaving 19 bases between. The CDR3 totals 19 residues. Germline lookup yields CDR1 LGHNA and CDR2 YSLEER. Here the CDR3 reads CASSQKVIHRASYNSPLHF. CDR3 in DNA: TGCGCCAGCAGCCAGAAAGTAATTCACAGGGCGTCCTATAATTCACCCCTCCACTTT.

This rearrangement joins TRBV27 to TRBJ1-1; no clear D. Deletions cut 2 bases from V and 1 base from J, with 14 bases between. This CDR3 is 16 amino acids long. Germline-derived CDR1 and CDR2 are MNHEY and SMNVEV (reference sequence). The CDR3 region is CASSLKLQKQNTEAFF. The CDR3 nucleotides are TGTGCCAGCAGTTTAAAATTACAGAAACAGAACACTGAAGCTTTCTTT.

The rearrangement joins TRBV14 to TRBJ1-2, with D hard to call. Germline CDR1 reads SGHDN; CDR2 reads FVKESK. The CDR3 contains 15 residues. V lost 1 base, J lost 4 bases, and 13 bases lay in between. The CDR3 spells CASSQVGGARYGYTF. CDR3 nucleotide sequence: TGTGCCAGCAGCCAAGTTGGCGGAGCGCGCTATGGCTACACCTTC.

As to this clone: One end of the junction fails to match germline, which may point to a read error. Other DNA sequences in this sample translate to the same CDR3. The gene calls are TRBV7-6 and TRBJ1-6; D is ambiguous. The V gene's germline CDR1 is SGHVS and CDR2 FNYEAQ. The CDR3 extends over 16 amino acids. The CDR3 spells CASSLNGGFNNSPLHF. DNA for the CDR3: TGTGCCAGCAGCTTAAACGGCGGATTCAATAATTCCCCCCTCCACTTT.

This chain joins TRBV7-2 and TRBJ1-2, with D possibly being TRBD1 (5 bases). Trimming took off 2 bases at V and 4 bases at J, with 5 bases between the two ends. CDR3 size: 12 residues. In germline, CDR1 is SGHTA, CDR2 FQGNSA. The CDR3 DNA sequence: TGTGCCAGCAGCTTACAGGGCTATGGCTACACCTTC. This translates into CASSLQGYGYTF.

The J gene is TRBJ1-5, the V gene TRBV7-8, with a tentative D call TRBD1 (5 bases). This CDR3 is built from 14 residues. The V end lost 3 bases, the J end lost 5 bases, and 11 bases lay between the germline ends. Germline CDR1 is SGHVS and CDR2 is FQNEAQ. The CDR3 loop is CASSFRARDQPQHF. The CDR3 region has the DNA TGTGCCAGCAGCTTCAGGGCTCGCGATCAGCCCCAGCATTTT.

The V and J genes are TRBV11-1 and TRBJ2-3; perhaps TRBD1 as D (7 bases). The CDR3 is made up of 14 amino acids. The germline gives CDR1 SGHAT, CDR2 FQDESV (reference sequence). V was shortened by 4 bases and J by 4 bases, with 12 bases between the two germline ends. Written as DNA, the CDR3 is TGTGCCAGCAGCTCCCAGGGGGGCCCAGATACGCAGTATTTT. Protein product: CASSSQGGPDTQYF.

The chain is built from TRBV5-6 and TRBJ1-5, with TRBD1 identical over 8 bases. Germline loops: CDR1 SGHDT, CDR2 YYEEEE. The CDR3 spans 14 residues. V trimming: 4 bases; J trimming: 4 bases; junction bases outside the gene matches: 4. DNA for the CDR3: TGTGCCAGCAGCCGGACAGGGCGGAATCAGCCCCAGCATTTT. It specifies CASSRTGRNQPQHF.

The sample holds a few counts of this clone. The chain employs TRBV6-6 and TRBJ1-2; the D is unclear. The germline CDR1 and CDR2 sequences are MNHNY and SVGAGI (reference sequence). This CDR3 is built from 13 residues. The V end lost 6 bases, the J end lost 3 bases, and 11 bases lay between the germline ends. CDR3 amino acids: CASREPGDYGYTF. CDR3 in DNA: TGTGCCAGCAGAGAACCGGGAGACTATGGCTACACCTTC.

The genes are TRBV30 and TRBJ2-2, with TRBD1 identical over 9 bases. This CDR3 has 15 amino acids. Looked up from germline, CDR1 is GTSNPN and CDR2 is SVGIG (reference sequence). V dropped 3 bases and J dropped 4; count of bases not matched to a gene: 6. CDR3 in DNA: TGTGCCTGGAGCTTAAAGACAGGGGGCACCGGGGAGCTGTTTTTT. It yields the protein CAWSLKTGGTGELFF.

The count of this clone is one. The rearrangement joins TRBV18 to TRBJ2-3; possibly TRBD2 for D (5 bases). CDR1 KGHSH and CDR2 LQKENI come from the germline V gene. This CDR3 has 14 residues. V was trimmed by 6 bases and J by 0 bases, leaving 10 bases between them. This chain's CDR3 is CASSPPGSTDTQYF. CDR3 sequence (DNA): TGTGCCAGCTCCCCTCCGGGGAGCACAGATACGCAGTATTTT.